This TCR beta chain was identified in a study of OX40 agonist ivuxolimab in advanced cancers. This clone was detected a few times. TCRdb keeps only in-frame clones here, not all; method: immunoSEQ multiplex PCR. Of 45,000 to 60,000 clones listed, 88% are singletons. The CDR3 sequence is 14 residues long. CDR1 is LNHDA, CDR2 SQIVND, per germline (reference sequence). The V end lost 7 bases, the J end lost 2 bases, and 11 bases lay between the germline ends. The receptor's source is an adult with an advanced solid tumor such as melanoma, head and neck, liver or kidney cancer. The chain uses TRBV19 and TRBJ1-4; tentative D call: TRBD1 (6 bases). The material sequenced was CD4+ or CD8+ T cells sorted from blood, taken in a trial of the OX40 agonist ivuxolimab. The DNA of the CDR3 is TGTGCCAGTAAACGGGGGGCCACTAATGAAAAACTGTTTTTT. It encodes CASKRGATNEKLFF.